This is a list of T cell receptor beta chains from one sample in a study of cytotoxic CD8 clonotypes in ibrutinib-treated CLL. Sequenced by immunoSEQ multiplex PCR; TCRdb stores in-frame clones only, minus some. The sample holds approximately 15,000 clones, approximately 80% seen once. Here the sequenced sample was PBMCs, taken before ibrutinib treatment. The receptors stem from a human donor with chronic lymphocytic leukemia. CDR3s include the opening cysteine and the closing phenylalanine or tryptophan. Each record gives: clone size, J gene, V gene, D gene, CDR3 DNA, CDR3 protein. A D gene is named only where the DNA matches it firmly. Some rows mark clone size as missing; the rest say once, few, many or name a class of expanded clone.

>-|TRBJ1-5|TRBV18|TRBD1
TGTGCCAGCTCACCAGGGCCAGGGGGGGATCAGCCCCAGCATTTT
CASSPGPGGDQPQHF
>-|TRBJ2-4|TRBV11-2|-
TGTGCCAGCAGCTTGGCCCTAGCCAAAAACATTCAGTACTTC
CASSLALAKNIQYF
>few|TRBJ2-2|TRBV9|-
TGTGCCAGCGAAGAGGTGGGCGGGGAGCTGTTTTTT
CASEEVGGELFF
>-|TRBJ2-7|TRBV4-2|-
TGTGCCAGCAGCCCGAACACGCAGGGACGAAGGGAGTACGAGCAGTACTTC
CASSPNTQGRREYEQYF
>-|TRBJ2-7|TRBV18|-
TGTGCCAGCTCATCCGGGTCGAGCTACGAGCAGTACTTC
CASSSGSSYEQYF
>-|TRBJ2-5|TRBV30|TRBD2
TGTGCCTGGAGTGGGGACTACATCCAAGAGACCCAGTACTTC
CAWSGDYIQETQYF
>-|TRBJ2-4|TRBV2|TRBD2
TGTGCCAGCATTCCTAGCGGATGGGCCAAAAACATTCAGTACTTC
CASIPSGWAKNIQYF
>-|TRBJ2-1|TRBV6-6|-
TGTGCCAGCAGTGCCTCACAGGGCAATGAGCAGTTCTTC
CASSASQGNEQFF
>-|TRBJ2-1|TRBV9|-
TGTGCCAGCAGCGTAGGAGTTTCCCCACACAATGAGCAGTTCTTC
CASSVGVSPHNEQFF
>medium-sized|TRBJ2-6|TRBV27|-
TGTGCCAGCAGTTCGGTCTCTTCTGGGGCCAACGTCCTGACTTTC
CASSSVSSGANVLTF
>-|TRBJ2-2|TRBV7-9|TRBD1
TGTGCCAGCAGCTCAGGGGGACCCGGGGAGCTGTTTTTT
CASSSGGPGELFF
>few|TRBJ1-2|TRBV6-4|-
TGTGCCAGCAAACCGACCTTGGGGGCGCATGGCTACACCTTC
CASKPTLGAHGYTF
>-|TRBJ2-3|TRBV5-1|-
TGCGCCAGCAGCCCCCCTTTAGGGCTCACAGATACGCAGTATTTT
CASSPPLGLTDTQYF
>medium-sized|TRBJ1-1|TRBV2|-
TGTGCCAGCCTGATGGGGGAGGACACTGAAGCTTTCTTT
CASLMGEDTEAFF
>-|TRBJ2-1|TRBV7-6|-
TGTGCCAGCAGCTTAGACGCAGGCGGCTACAATGAGCAGTTCTTC
CASSLDAGGYNEQFF
>-|TRBJ1-1|TRBV14|-
TGTGCCAGCAGCCGGTACCACACTGAAGCTTTCTTT
CASSRYHTEAFF
>-|TRBJ2-5|TRBV2|TRBD1
TGTGCCAGCAGAGCATGGGGACAGAAAAGGGAGACCCAGTACTTC
CASRAWGQKRETQYF
>-|TRBJ2-2|TRBV19|-
TGTGCCAGTAGTATTGCACTTAACACCGGGGAGCTGTTTTTT
CASSIALNTGELFF
>few|TRBJ2-5|TRBV30|TRBD1
TGTGCCTGGGGGGGACAGGGGGCGTTGAAGCAGATCCAAGAGACCCAGTACTTC
CAWGGQGALKQIQETQYF
>-|TRBJ2-7|TRBV5-1|-
TGCGCCAGCAGCCCGGGCCCCTGGGTCCGCGAGCAGTACTTC
CASSPGPWVREQYF
>-|TRBJ1-1|TRBV5-4|-
TGTGCCAGCAGCTTGTCGGGGGAAGCTTTCTTT
CASSLSGEAFF
>-|TRBJ1-3|TRBV4-1|-
TGCGCCAGCAGCCAAGATCAGGACAAGGCTGGAAACACCATATATTTT
CASSQDQDKAGNTIYF
>-|TRBJ2-5|TRBV7-9|-
TGTGCCAGCAGCCGCGCCCAGACCCAAGAGACCCAGTACTTC
CASSRAQTQETQYF
>-|TRBJ2-7|TRBV4-1|-
TGCGCCAGCAGCCAAGAAAGGTTCTTAGGGGGAGAGCAGTACTTC
CASSQERFLGGEQYF
>-|TRBJ2-5|TRBV27|TRBD2
TGTGCCAGCAGTTTTCGTACTAGCGGGAGACCAGAGACCCAGTACTTC
CASSFRTSGRPETQYF
>-|TRBJ2-3|TRBV6-4|-
TGTGCCAGCAGTGACGGGGGAGGAGATACGCAGTATTTT
CASSDGGGDTQYF
>once|TRBJ2-7|TRBV19|-
TGTGCCAGTAGCCGGCGGACAGTCTACGAGCAGTACTTC
CASSRRTVYEQYF
>-|TRBJ1-5|TRBV5-1|-
TGCGCCAGCAGCCGGGCTGGGGGGAGCAATCAGCCCCAGCATTTT
CASSRAGGSNQPQHF
>-|TRBJ1-5|TRBV10-3|-
TGTGCCATCAGTGAGTCGGTCGGGGGGCCTCCCGGTCAGCCCCAGCATTTT
CAISESVGGPPGQPQHF
>once|TRBJ2-3|TRBV11-2|TRBD2
TGTGCCAGCAGCCGCCGCGCTCGACTAGCGGGGAACGCAGATACGCAGTATTTT
CASSRRARLAGNADTQYF
>-|TRBJ1-2|TRBV27|-
TGTGCCAGCGGCCCCCTAAAAGGCTCTAACTATGGCTACACCTTC
CASGPLKGSNYGYTF
>-|TRBJ2-5|TRBV5-1|-
TGCGCCAGCAGCTTGGGGCAGGGAGGAGAGACCCAGTACTTC
CASSLGQGGETQYF